This T cell receptor (beta chain) was obtained from a study of early T cells in non-severe SARS-CoV-2 infection. TCRdb re-derived calls from the 5' RACE reads in MiXCR, one entry per CDR3 protein. The repertoire holds 75,000 to 80,000 distinct CDR3 sequences, about 11% seen once, with around 12% in the top ten. Material: whole blood, obtained at baseline. The receptor's source is an adult who was a healthcare worker with PCR-confirmed SARS-CoV-2 infection or an uninfected control (not recorded which).

The chain's CDR3 is CSVARANTEAFF. In DNA, the CDR3 is TGCAGCGTTGCACGGGCAAACACTGAAGCTTTCTTT. The chain employs TRBV29-1 and TRBJ1-1; no definite D call. Trimming left V 4 bases short and J 2 bases short, with 8 bases between. Germline lookup yields CDR1 SQVTM and CDR2 ANQGSEA. The CDR3 consists of 12 residues.